This T cell receptor (beta chain) was captured by sequencing in a study of regulatory T cells in long-lasting Graves disease. Notes on the study in general: Researchers examined only peripheral blood and not thyroid tissue.

With respect to this clonotype: Its matching antigen is unknown.

Time point denoted: newly diagnosed GD, antithyroid drugs for less than 3 months. RNA isolated from PBMCs was used to make the TCR library. The TCR beta library used iRepertoire HTBI primers with Arm-PCR amplification of CDR3. TCRdb recomputed calls from the multiplex PCR reads with MiXCR, one row per CDR3 protein. Here the sample spans about 470,000 distinct CDR3 sequences, approximately 15% being singletons. These data were likewise used in another study, on T cells in Graves' hyperthyroidism and ophthalmopathy. That investigation notes: Before onset, by a median of around 6.1 months, the model predicted ophthalmopathy.

This specimen was peripheral blood mononuclear cells (PBMCs), taken at new diagnosis, from a patient treated with antithyroid drugs. The TCR comes from a woman aged 25 to 39 with Graves disease.

The CDR3 region has the DNA TGTGCCAGTAGCCCCCCCAGGGGCAATCAGCCCCAGCATTTT. It translates to CASSPPRGNQPQHF. This chain joins TRBV19 and TRBJ1-5; maybe TRBD1 (5 bases). V was shortened by 6 bases and J by 2 bases, with 11 bases between the two germline ends. The CDR3 length is 14 residues. Germline CDR1 reads LNHDA; CDR2 reads SQIVND (reference sequence).